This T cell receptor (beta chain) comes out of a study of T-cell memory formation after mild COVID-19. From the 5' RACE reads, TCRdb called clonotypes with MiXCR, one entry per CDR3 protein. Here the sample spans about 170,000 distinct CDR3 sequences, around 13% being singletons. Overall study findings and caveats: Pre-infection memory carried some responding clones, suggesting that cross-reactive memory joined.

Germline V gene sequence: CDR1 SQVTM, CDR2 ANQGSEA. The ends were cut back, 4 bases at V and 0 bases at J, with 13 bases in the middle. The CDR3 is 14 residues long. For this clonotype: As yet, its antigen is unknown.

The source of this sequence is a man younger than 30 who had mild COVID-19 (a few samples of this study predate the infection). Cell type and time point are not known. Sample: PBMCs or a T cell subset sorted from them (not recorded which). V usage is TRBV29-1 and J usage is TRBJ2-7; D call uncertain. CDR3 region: CSVVWLSYSYEQYF. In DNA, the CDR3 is TGCAGCGTTGTATGGCTCTCCTACTCCTACGAGCAGTACTTC.